One sample yielded the 21 T cell receptor beta chains listed below, sequenced in a study of blood T cells in healthy people across ages. PCR was performed a second time for about 7 to 11 cycles using a sample-barcoded 5' primer and a J-beta primer mix. In TCRdb, the 5' RACE reads were re-called with MiXCR into one record per CDR3 protein. The data contain around 1,800,000 distinct CDR3 sequences, about 39% of them seen just once; the ten biggest clones take up approximately 22%. Material for sequencing was blood. The receptors derive from a human donor in good health.

In regard to this clonotype: Relative to the germline gene, one junction end is altered; a read error may explain this. The chain carries TRBV4-3 and TRBJ2-1, with 11 nucleotides matching TRBD2. The CDR3 has 17 amino acids. Germline assignment: CDR1 LGHNA and CDR2 YSLEER. The CDR3 protein is CAGSPSFSGGAYNEQFF. CDR3 DNA: TGCGCCGGCAGCCCCAGTTTTAGCGGGGGGGCCTACAATGAGCAGTTCTTC.

The chain combines TRBV12-3 or TRBV12-4 with TRBJ2-1, with TRBD2 as a possible D gene (6 bases). Trimming left V 5 bases short and J 13 bases short, with 33 bases between. The CDR3 runs to 18 residues. The DNA for the CDR3 is TGTGCCAGCAGTCTCCCCCCGGGGCGGGGAGCAGGTGGGGAGACCCAGTTCTTC. This translates into CASSLPPGRGAGGETQFF.

About this clonotype: This could be a read error, since a much larger clone is one nucleotide away. The chain combines TRBV7-9 with TRBJ2-1; 7 bases line up with TRBD2. Germline-derived CDR1 and CDR2 are SEHNR and FQNEAQ (reference sequence). The CDR3 contains 14 residues. The CDR3 protein is CVSSWGGDYNEQFF. The CDR3 DNA reads as TGTGTCAGCAGCTGGGGGGGTGACTACAATGAGCAGTTCTTC.

The chain recombines TRBV7-2 with TRBJ2-1; 8 nucleotides align to TRBD2. Germline trimming cut 6 bases from V and 7 bases from J; bases unmatched to any gene: 11. The CDR3 totals 15 residues. CDR1 and CDR2 from the germline V gene are SGHTA and FQGNSA. The CDR3: CASSLGLGMRNEQFF. The CDR3 DNA is TGTGCCAGCAGTCTGGGACTAGGCATGAGGAATGAGCAGTTCTTC.

This clonotype has only a few counts. The V call is TRBV7-2, the J call TRBJ2-1, with D perhaps matching TRBD2 (5 bases). The CDR3 is made up of 14 amino acids. Germline CDR1 SGHTA, CDR2 FQGNSA. Trimming removed 5 bases at V and 8 bases at J, with 16 bases between. Here the CDR3 DNA reads TGTGCCAGCAGCCCCGGGGTTGGGCACTATGAGCAGTTCTTC. This encodes CASSPGVGHYEQFF.

The chain is built from TRBV12-3 or TRBV12-4 and TRBJ1-1; a possible D gene is TRBD1 (6 bases). The V gene lost 6 bases and the J gene lost 2 bases, with 16 bases spanning the gap. The CDR3 consists of 15 residues. This chain's CDR3 is CASRESPGTNTEAFF. CDR3 coding DNA: TGTGCCAGCAGAGAGAGCCCCGGGACAAACACTGAAGCTTTCTTT.

The chain joins TRBV20-1 to TRBJ2-7; D gene uncertain. Germline CDR1 is DFQATT and CDR2 is SNEGSKA (reference sequence). V was trimmed by 7 bases and J by 3 bases, leaving 16 bases between them. The CDR3 consists of 13 residues. The CDR3 nucleotides read TGCAGTGTTTCGACCTTTCCTGGCTACGAGCAGTACTTC. It encodes CSVSTFPGYEQYF.

In this sample, this clonotype turned up a few times. The J gene is TRBJ1-2, the V gene TRBV5-1, with D possibly being TRBD1 (5 bases). V dropped 3 bases and J dropped 4 bases, with 13 bases sitting between them. Looked up from germline, CDR1 is SGHRS and CDR2 is YFSETQ. This CDR3 is built from 14 residues. Here the CDR3 reads CASSSTGAPYGYTF. For the CDR3, the DNA is TGCGCCAGCAGCTCCACCGGGGCCCCCTATGGCTACACCTTC.

This clonotype was counted a few times. This chain connects TRBV11-2 to TRBJ1-2; a weak D match, TRBD1 (6 bases). The CDR3 covers 18 residues. V lost 3 bases, J lost 4 bases, and 24 bases lay in between. The V gene's germline CDR1 is SGHAT and CDR2 FQNNGV. Here the CDR3 reads CASSFGGRFFAPSYGYTF. In DNA, the CDR3 is TGTGCCAGCAGCTTCGGGGGGCGTTTTTTCGCTCCTTCCTATGGCTACACCTTC.

This clonotype was recorded a few times. CDR3 amino acids: CASSYSLRESGYTF. Written as DNA, the CDR3 is TGTGCCAGCAGTTACTCGCTTAGGGAGAGCGGCTACACCTTC. The chain recombines TRBV6-2 or TRBV6-3 with TRBJ1-2; D unclear. Per the germline V gene, CDR1 is MNHEY and CDR2 is SVGEGT. The CDR3 is 14 amino acids. Trimming removed 0 bases from V and 8 bases from J, with 13 bases in between.

The CDR3 nucleotides read TGTGCCAGCAGCTTCCCTCCGGGACAGGTTTTCAATGAGCAGTTCTTC. It encodes CASSFPPGQVFNEQFF. The gene calls are TRBV11-2 and TRBJ2-1, with TRBD1 matching 8 bases. V dropped 3 bases and J dropped 6; count of bases not matched to a gene: 10. The CDR3 is 16 residues long. The germline gives CDR1 SGHAT, CDR2 FQNNGV. Full variable domain (remainder filled in from reference TRBV11-2 and TRBJ2-1): EAGVAQSPRYKIIEKRQSVAFWCNPISGHATLYWYQQILGQGPKLLIQFQNNGVVDDSQLPKDRFSAERLKGVDSTLKIQPAKLEDSAVYLCASSFPPGQVFNEQFFGPGTRLTVL.

The rearrangement links TRBV6-5 to TRBJ1-1; possibly TRBD1 for D (5 bases). Per the germline V gene, CDR1 is MNHEY and CDR2 is SVGAGI. The CDR3 contains 15 residues. Trimming removed 5 bases from V and 5 bases from J, with 18 bases in between. This CDR3 is CASSPLKGAGTEAFF. CDR3 DNA sequence: TGTGCCAGCAGTCCCCTCAAAGGGGCGGGTACTGAAGCTTTCTTT.

This clonotype was recorded a few times. The chain links TRBV7-9 to TRBJ2-1; possibly TRBD2 for D (6 bases). V was trimmed by 3 bases and J by 9 bases, leaving 12 bases between them. CDR1 and CDR2 from the germline V gene are SEHNR and FQNEAQ (reference sequence). CDR3 length equals 13 residues. DNA for the CDR3: TGTGCCAGCAGCTTGGGGGGTTCGAGTGAGCAGTTCTTC. Its protein product is CASSLGGSSEQFF.

Only a few counts were recorded for this clonotype. The chain has TRBV12-3 or TRBV12-4 and TRBJ1-1; no definite D call. Trimming removed 6 bases at V and 0 bases at J, with 14 bases between. The CDR3 extends over 15 amino acids. The CDR3 sequence is CASRPVSRMNTEAFF. CDR3 nucleotide sequence: TGTGCCAGCAGACCAGTGAGCCGTATGAACACTGAAGCTTTCTTT.

Notes on this clonotype: This clone may be a read error of a much larger clone one base away. V and J are TRBV5-1 and TRBJ2-3; no definite D call. The CDR3 spans 14 residues. Germline assignment: CDR1 SGHRS and CDR2 YFSETQ. The CDR3 sequence is CASNLAQGTDTQYF. CDR3 nucleotides: TGCGCCAGCAACTTGGCGCAGGGCACAGATACGCAGTATTTT. Complete variable domain (other parts from reference TRBV5-1 and TRBJ2-3): KAGVTQTPRYLIKTRGQQVTLSCSPISGHRSVSWYQQTPGQGLQFLFEYFSETQRNKGNFPGRFSGRQFSNSRSEMNVSTLELGDSALYLCASNLAQGTDTQYFGPGTRLTVL.

The rearrangement links TRBV7-9 to TRBJ2-1; D possibly corresponds to TRBD1 (5 bases). This CDR3 spans 18 amino acids. Trimming left V 0 bases short and J 4 bases short, with 19 bases between. Germline CDR1 and CDR2: SEHNR and FQNEAQ (reference sequence). The CDR3 spells CASSLAEYRSANYNEQFF. The CDR3 coding sequence is TGTGCCAGCAGCTTAGCCGAATACAGGAGTGCCAATTACAATGAGCAGTTCTTC.

In this sample, this clonotype turned up a few times. This could be a read error, since a much larger clone is one nucleotide away. The V call is TRBV7-2, the J call TRBJ1-2; D is uncertain. This CDR3 spans 15 amino acids. The germline V gene has CDR1 SGHTA and CDR2 FQGNSA. The V end was cut by 5 bases, the J end by 4 bases, with 17 bases between. CDR3 in DNA: TGTACCAGCAGCCCATCGGGCCTCTTGACCTATGGCTACACCTTC. This codes for CTSSPSGLLTYGYTF.

As concerns this clonotype: A read error may explain this, as a much larger clone is one base away. This chain connects TRBV6-5 to TRBJ2-1; 7 nucleotides agree with TRBD2. The CDR3 contains 12 residues. Trimming at V came to 2 bases and at J to 8 bases, leaving 0 bases not matched to a gene. In germline, CDR1 is MNHEY, CDR2 SVGAGI. The CDR3 nucleotides read TGTGCCAGCAGTTACGGGGGGGATGAGCAGTTCTTC. As protein: CASSYGGDEQFF.

V and J are TRBV5-1 and TRBJ1-1; 9 bases line up with TRBD1. The CDR3 runs to 15 residues. The V segment lost 4 bases and the J segment 9 bases; nucleotides outside the gene matches: 13. Germline V CDR1 and CDR2: SGHRS, YFSETQ. The CDR3 sequence is CASSGGQGALVQAFF. In DNA form, the CDR3 reads TGCGCCAGCAGCGGGGGACAGGGTGCGCTAGTTCAAGCTTTCTTT. Full variable domain (missing parts from reference TRBV5-1 and TRBJ1-1): KAGVTQTPRYLIKTRGQQVTLSCSPISGHRSVSWYQQTPGQGLQFLFEYFSETQRNKGNFPGRFSGRQFSNSRSEMNVSTLELGDSALYLCASSGGQGALVQAFFGQGTRLTVV.

V and J are TRBV10-3 and TRBJ1-2; D unresolved. The V gene's germline CDR1 is ENHRY and CDR2 SYGVKD. The ends were cut back, 6 bases at V and 3 bases at J, with 8 bases in the middle. CDR3 length: 12 residues. CDR3 sequence: CAIRGFDYGYTF. The CDR3 DNA follows: TGTGCCATCAGGGGGTTTGACTATGGCTACACCTTC.

This clonotype has more than one count but fewer than ten. The V gene is TRBV11-2, the J gene TRBJ2-1; 12 nucleotides align to TRBD2. Germline loops: CDR1 SGHAT, CDR2 FQNNGV. V shed 1 base and J 6 bases; nucleotides not matched to a gene: 4. CDR3 length equals 16 residues. The CDR3 spells CASSLASGGALNEQFF. As DNA, the CDR3 is TGTGCCAGCAGCTTAGCTAGCGGGGGGGCCCTCAATGAGCAGTTCTTC.